These T cell receptor beta chains were read from a single sample in a study of sequential checkpoint blockade in melanoma. Sequencing used immunoSEQ multiplex PCR; TCRdb keeps in-frame clones, though not all of them. The table shows more than 400 clones, with around 18% occurring only once. Sequencing used tumor tissue (inferred from file names), obtained from a patient given nivolumab and ipilimumab in sequence. The receptors shown here come from a human donor with melanoma. The CDR3 runs from the conserved cysteine through the conserved F or W. D genes are given only for firm matches. Size is stated as once, few or many counts, or a class when the clone is expanded.

NA,TRBJ1-1,TRBV15,few,15,CATSRDGSGEDEAFF,TGTGCCACCAGCAGAGATGGGTCAGGGGAGGATGAAGCTTTCTTT
TRBD2,TRBJ2-5,TRBV11-3,medium-sized,18,CASSTGLAGDFYQETQYF,TGTGCCAGCAGCACGGGACTAGCGGGAGACTTCTACCAAGAGACCCAGTACTTC
NA,TRBJ2-3,TRBV9,large,16,CASSAATRPPTDTQYF,TGTGCCAGCAGCGCGGCGACTCGACCCCCCACAGATACGCAGTATTTT